This paragraph reports one T cell receptor beta chain. Germline V gene sequence: CDR1 MNHEY, CDR2 SVGAGI. Trimming removed 5 bases from V and 0 bases from J, with 8 bases in between. The CDR3 extends over 14 amino acids. The data are from a study of T cell responses to AZD1222 COVID-19 vaccine. TCRdb's copy holds only in-frame clones and misses some; the assay was immunoSEQ multiplex PCR. In the table there are approximately 88,000 clones, around 90% of which are singletons. The genes are TRBV6-5 and TRBJ2-1; possible D gene TRBD1, 5 bases. Here the sequenced sample was peripheral blood, taken 28 days after the second AZD1222 dose. The source is an adult who received the AZD1222 COVID-19 vaccine. CDR3 residues: CASSKRGSYNEQFF. For the CDR3, the DNA is TGTGCCAGCAGTAAAAGGGGCTCCTACAATGAGCAGTTCTTC.